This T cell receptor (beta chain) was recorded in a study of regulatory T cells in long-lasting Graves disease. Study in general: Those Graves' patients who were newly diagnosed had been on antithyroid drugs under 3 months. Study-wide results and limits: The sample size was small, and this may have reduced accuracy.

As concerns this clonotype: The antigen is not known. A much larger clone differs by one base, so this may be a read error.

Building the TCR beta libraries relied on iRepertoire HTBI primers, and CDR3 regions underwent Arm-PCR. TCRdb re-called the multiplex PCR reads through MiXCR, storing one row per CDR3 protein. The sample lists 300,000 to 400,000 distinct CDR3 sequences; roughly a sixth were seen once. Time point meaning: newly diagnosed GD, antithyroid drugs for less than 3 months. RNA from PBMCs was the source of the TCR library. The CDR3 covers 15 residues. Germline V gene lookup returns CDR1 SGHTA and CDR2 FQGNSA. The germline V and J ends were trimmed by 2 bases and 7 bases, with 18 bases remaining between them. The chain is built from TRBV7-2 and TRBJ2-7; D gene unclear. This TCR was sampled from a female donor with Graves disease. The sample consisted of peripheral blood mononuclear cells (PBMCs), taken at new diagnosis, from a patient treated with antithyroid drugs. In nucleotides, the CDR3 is TGTGCCAGCAGCTTACTCAAGGGTTCCTACAATGAGCAGTACTTC. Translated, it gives CASSLLKGSYNEQYF. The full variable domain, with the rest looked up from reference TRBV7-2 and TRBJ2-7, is GAGVSQSPSNKVTEKGKDVELRCDPISGHTALYWYRQSLGQGLEFLIYFQGNSAPDKSGLPSDRFSAERTGGSVSTLTIQRTQQEDSAVYLCASSLLKGSYNEQYFGPGTRLTVT.